Following are 28 T cell receptor beta chains from one sample sequenced in a study of cytomegalovirus exposure and HLA in healthy donors. Both 60 Vbeta primers and 13 Jbeta primers went into the PCR. Sequenced by immunoSEQ multiplex PCR; TCRdb stores in-frame clones only, minus some. The sample includes tens of thousands of clones, around 71% of them seen just once. The sample comprised PBMCs. These receptors all stem from a man younger than 40 in good health and CMV-seronegative.

The J gene is TRBJ2-1, the V gene TRBV29-1; the match to TRBD1 covers 11 bases. V gave up 7 bases and J gave up 5 bases; unmatched junction bases: 7. CDR3 length equals 14 residues. Looked up from germline, CDR1 is SQVTM and CDR2 is ANQGSEA. CDR3 nucleotides: TGCAGCGCATCGGACAGGGGGCGGAACAATGAGCAGTTCTTC. The encoded protein is CSASDRGRNNEQFF.

The rearrangement uses TRBV5-1 and TRBJ2-7; TRBD1 matches 7 bases. The V gene's germline CDR1 is SGHRS and CDR2 YFSETQ. The CDR3 runs to 14 residues. Losses at the gene ends were 3 bases for V and 4 bases for J; bases not matched to a gene: 7. Written as DNA, the CDR3 is TGCGCCAGCAGCTACCCCGGGACAGATTACGAGCAGTACTTC. Translation gives CASSYPGTDYEQYF. The whole variable domain, remainder taken from reference TRBV5-1 and TRBJ2-7, is KAGVTQTPRYLIKTRGQQVTLSCSPISGHRSVSWYQQTPGQGLQFLFEYFSETQRNKGNFPGRFSGRQFSNSRSEMNVSTLELGDSALYLCASSYPGTDYEQYFGPGTRLTVT.

CDR3 loop: CASSLSSFSDEQFF. In DNA, the CDR3 is TGTGCCAGCAGCTTAAGTTCCTTTAGCGATGAGCAGTTCTTC. The rearrangement links TRBV7-3 to TRBJ2-1, with a weak D call TRBD2 (5 bases). Per germline, CDR1 SGHTA and CDR2 FQGTGA. The CDR3 is 14 residues long. The V end was cut by 1 base, the J end by 8 bases, with 12 bases between.

J is TRBJ2-2 and V is TRBV27; 8 bases fit TRBD1. V lost 2 bases, J lost 4 bases, and 6 bases stayed unmatched. CDR1 MNHEY and CDR2 SMNVEV come from the germline V gene (reference sequence). The CDR3 sequence is 16 residues long. The DNA of the CDR3 is TGTGCCAGCAGTTTACTCGGACAGGGAGTCACCGGGGAGCTGTTTTTT. This encodes CASSLLGQGVTGELFF.

This chain links TRBV5-8 with TRBJ1-5, with 7 bases matching TRBD1. V gave up 3 bases and J gave up 7 bases; unmatched junction bases: 7. The CDR3 has 14 amino acids. The germline V gene encodes CDR1 SGHTS and CDR2 YDEGEE. CDR3 nucleotide sequence: TGTGCCAGCAGCTCCCACAGGGGCGGGCAGCCCCAGCATTTT. Its translation: CASSSHRGGQPQHF.

The chain uses TRBV10-3 and TRBJ2-1; 9 positions agree with TRBD2. The germline CDR1 and CDR2 sequences are ENHRY and SYGVKD. Unmatched junction bases numbered 4, after V lost 7 bases and J lost 3 bases. CDR3 size: 14 residues. This chain's CDR3 is CAIKSSGDYNEQFF. CDR3 coding DNA: TGTGCCATCAAATCTAGCGGGGACTACAATGAGCAGTTCTTC.

This chain joins TRBV19 and TRBJ1-4; 7 bases match TRBD1. V lost 3 bases and J lost 7; bases outside the gene matches: 11. CDR1 LNHDA and CDR2 SQIVND come from the germline V gene (reference sequence). This CDR3 spans 16 amino acids. Here the CDR3 reads CASSIWGAGGREKLFF. The CDR3 nucleotides read TGTGCCAGTAGTATCTGGGGGGCAGGGGGTCGTGAAAAACTGTTTTTT.

This chain uses TRBV2 with TRBJ2-5; 7 positions match TRBD2. The J call may be mistaken, given a closer DNA end match to TRBJ2-7. Per the germline V gene, CDR1 is SNHLY and CDR2 is FYNNEI. This CDR3 has 13 residues. CDR3 bases: TGTGCCAGCAATCCCGGACTAGTCTACGAGCAGTACTTC. It encodes CASNPGLVYEQYF.

The gene calls are TRBV19 and TRBJ1-4; maybe TRBD1 (6 bases). CDR3 length: 15 amino acids. With 1 base removed from V and 16 bases from J, the gap between germline ends came to 22 bases. Germline-derived CDR1 and CDR2 are LNHDA and SQIVND (reference sequence). CDR3 sequence: CASSIAGQPSSIPFF. The DNA for the CDR3 is TGTGCCAGTAGTATAGCCGGACAGCCCTCTTCGATTCCGTTTTTT. Full variable domain (remainder filled in from reference TRBV19 and TRBJ1-4): DGGITQSPKYLFRKEGQNVTLSCEQNLNHDAMYWYRQDPGQGLRLIYYSQIVNDFQKGDIAEGYSVSREKKESFPLTVTSAQKNPTAFYLCASSIAGQPSSIPFFGSGTQLSVL.

The chain recombines TRBV5-1 with TRBJ1-4, with 7 bases fitting TRBD1. The length of the CDR3 is 14 residues. CDR1 is SGHRS and CDR2 is YFSETQ in the germline V gene. J gave up 0 bases and V 7 bases, and 3 bases lay outside the gene matches. The CDR3 loop is CASSQGATNEKLFF. CDR3 bases: TGCGCCAGCTCCCAGGGGGCAACTAATGAAAAACTGTTTTTT. The whole variable domain, filled in from reference TRBV5-1 and TRBJ1-4, reads KAGVTQTPRYLIKTRGQQVTLSCSPISGHRSVSWYQQTPGQGLQFLFEYFSETQRNKGNFPGRFSGRQFSNSRSEMNVSTLELGDSALYLCASSQGATNEKLFFGSGTQLSVL.

The chain combines TRBV7-2 with TRBJ1-6; 8 positions match TRBD1. The trim removed 6 bases at V and 10 bases at J, leaving 5 bases unmatched. Per germline, CDR1 SGHTA and CDR2 FQGNSA. The CDR3 has 13 residues. The CDR3 sequence is CASREGTGSPLHF. The CDR3 DNA reads TGTGCCAGCAGGGAAGGGACAGGCTCACCCCTCCACTTT.

The V call is TRBV5-6, the J call TRBJ2-7; TRBD1 matches at 11 bases. This CDR3 spans 16 amino acids. The germline V gene encodes CDR1 SGHDT and CDR2 YYEEEE. The ends lost 6 bases at V and 9 bases at J; junction bases unmatched: 17. The CDR3: CASTDSLDRGRFGQYF. The CDR3 DNA follows: TGTGCCAGCACCGACTCCCTGGACAGGGGGCGATTCGGGCAGTACTTC.

The rearrangement uses TRBV9 and TRBJ1-5, with 10 nucleotides matching TRBD1. Unmatched junction bases numbered 8, after V lost 3 bases and J lost 2 bases. CDR1 is SGDLS and CDR2 is YYNGEE in the germline V gene. This CDR3 region has 17 residues. The CDR3 nucleotides are TGTGCCAGCAGCGCCGGGACAGGGGTAAGTGGCAATCAGCCCCAGCATTTT. It translates to CASSAGTGVSGNQPQHF.

CDR3 loop: CASSQVGNLYTF. CDR3 nucleotide sequence: TGTGCCAGCAGCCAGGTGGGCAATCTCTACACCTTC. This sequence joins TRBV14 and TRBJ1-2; D is ambiguous. Trimming shortened V by 3 bases and J by 10 bases, and 12 bases separated the two germline ends. The CDR3 loop spans 12 amino acids. Germline-derived CDR1 and CDR2 are SGHDN and FVKESK.

This clone occurred a few times. The chain employs TRBV7-2 and TRBJ1-2; D may be TRBD1 (6 bases). The V end lost 5 bases, the J end lost 7 bases, and 17 bases lay between the germline ends. Germline CDR1 and CDR2: SGHTA and FQGNSA. The CDR3 runs to 14 residues. The CDR3 DNA reads as TGTGCCAGCAGCCCAGGGGTAGGCCAGGGTGGCTACACCTTC. It specifies CASSPGVGQGGYTF.

This sequence joins TRBV4-3 and TRBJ2-7; 11 nucleotides agree with TRBD1. The CDR3 extends over 16 amino acids. Germline V gives CDR1 LGHNA, CDR2 YSLEER. Unmatched junction bases numbered 8, after V lost 0 bases and J lost 7 bases. CDR3 loop: CASSQEAGTGGLEQYF. The CDR3, as DNA: TGCGCCAGCAGCCAAGAGGCCGGGACAGGGGGTTTGGAGCAGTACTTC.

The V and J genes are TRBV2 and TRBJ1-4; D is unresolved. This CDR3 region has 14 residues. Trimming removed 5 bases from V and 8 bases from J, with 15 bases in between. Germline V gives CDR1 SNHLY, CDR2 FYNNEI. The DNA for the CDR3 is TGTGCCAGCAGTTTCTCCAACAGATTAGAAAAACTGTTTTTT. Translated, it gives CASSFSNRLEKLFF.

The chain recombines TRBV5-1 with TRBJ1-3; a possible D gene is TRBD1 (5 bases). The germline V gene encodes CDR1 SGHRS and CDR2 YFSETQ. The CDR3 is 15 residues long. V was pared by 3 bases and J by 2 bases, with 12 bases between. In nucleotides, the CDR3 is TGCGCCAGCAGCTGGGACGGAGGGGCTGGAAACACCATATATTTT. It yields the protein CASSWDGGAGNTIYF. The full variable domain, its missing parts supplied by reference TRBV5-1 and TRBJ1-3, is KAGVTQTPRYLIKTRGQQVTLSCSPISGHRSVSWYQQTPGQGLQFLFEYFSETQRNKGNFPGRFSGRQFSNSRSEMNVSTLELGDSALYLCASSWDGGAGNTIYFGEGSWLTVV.

V usage is TRBV27 and J usage is TRBJ2-7, with 9 bases lining up with TRBD1. This CDR3 region has 15 residues. V was clipped by 3 bases and J by 2 bases; unmatched bases: 5. The germline CDR1 and CDR2 sequences are MNHEY and SMNVEV (reference sequence). The CDR3 nucleotides are TGTGCCAGCAGTTTTGGGGACAGGGTAGCCTACGAGCAGTACTTC. Its translation is CASSFGDRVAYEQYF.

The chain uses TRBV6-1 and TRBJ2-1; 7 nucleotides match TRBD1. Germline V gene data show CDR1 as MNHNS and CDR2 as SASEGT. CDR3 length equals 16 residues. Losses at the gene ends were 4 bases for V and 4 bases for J; bases not matched to a gene: 10. CDR3 nucleotide sequence: TGTGCCAGCAGTGTCTACCGGGACAGCGATTACAATGAGCAGTTCTTC. This gives the protein CASSVYRDSDYNEQFF.

V gene TRBV7-9 combines with J gene TRBJ1-2, with 10 bases aligning to TRBD1. With 1 base clipped from V and 6 bases from J, the junction kept 5 bases outside the gene matches. CDR3 size: 15 residues. CDR1 is SEHNR, CDR2 FQNEAQ, per germline (reference sequence). CDR3 bases: TGTGCCAGCAGCTTAGACGGGACAGGGGTCAATGGCTACACCTTC. Protein sequence: CASSLDGTGVNGYTF.

As concerns this clone: One end of the junction is discordant with germline, which a read error may explain. The same CDR3 can be traced to other DNA sequences in this sample. The chain carries TRBV2 and TRBJ1-1; 7 nucleotides match TRBD1. CDR1 and CDR2 from the germline V gene are SNHLY and FYNNEI. The CDR3 length is 15 residues. CDR3 loop: CASKSTVTGQSVAFF. The CDR3 nucleotides read TGTGCCAGCAAGTCTACTGTGACAGGGCAATCGGTAGCTTTCTTC.

V and J are TRBV9 and TRBJ1-1; D ambiguous. Germline values: CDR1 SGDLS, CDR2 YYNGEE. There are 15 residues in the CDR3. Trimming cost V 0 bases and J 2 bases, with 11 bases left between them. Here the CDR3 DNA reads TGTGCCAGCAGCGTAGATTTTGAGGGAAACACTGAAGCTTTCTTT. Its protein is CASSVDFEGNTEAFF.

The chain has TRBV30 and TRBJ1-2; D is perhaps TRBD1 (6 bases). This CDR3 has 12 amino acids. Germline CDR1 is GTSNPN and CDR2 is SVGIG (reference sequence). The V end lost 5 bases, the J end lost 7 bases, and 14 bases lay between the germline ends. The CDR3 loop reads CAWEKGEVGYTF. In nucleotides, the CDR3 is TGTGCCTGGGAGAAGGGGGAAGTTGGCTACACCTTC.

The rearrangement links TRBV6-1 to TRBJ1-5, with TRBD1 matching 9 bases. Germline V lookup: CDR1 MNHNS, CDR2 SASEGT. There are 17 residues in the CDR3. J gave up 4 bases and V 2 bases, and 9 bases lay outside the gene matches. CDR3 protein: CASSEQHWTGVNQPQHF. CDR3 DNA: TGTGCCAGCAGTGAACAACACTGGACAGGGGTTAATCAGCCCCAGCATTTT.

In this sample, this clone turned up a few times. The rearrangement uses TRBV6-5 and TRBJ1-3, with D perhaps TRBD1 (5 bases). The length of the CDR3 is 13 residues. Germline-derived CDR1 and CDR2 are MNHEY and SVGAGI. Deletions cut 6 bases from V and 4 bases from J, with 10 bases between. CDR3 residues: CASSDGQGNTIYF. DNA for the CDR3: TGTGCCAGCAGCGATGGACAAGGAAACACCATATATTTT.

V is TRBV6-4 and J is TRBJ2-1; 9 positions agree with TRBD2. CDR3 length equals 17 residues. V lost 2 bases to trimming and J lost 10 bases; unmatched junction nucleotides: 15. In germline, CDR1 is MRHNA, CDR2 SNTAGT. CDR3 protein: CASSDRGSGGQPWEQFF. DNA for the CDR3: TGTGCCAGCAGTGACCGGGGGAGCGGGGGGCAGCCTTGGGAGCAGTTCTTC.

The V call is TRBV5-1, the J call TRBJ1-2; no firm D call. Germline V CDR1 and CDR2: SGHRS, YFSETQ. The CDR3 is 13 residues long. V lost 1 base, J lost 3 bases, and 7 bases lay in between. The CDR3 spells CASSLWEDYGYTF. The CDR3 nucleotides read TGCGCCAGCAGCTTGTGGGAGGACTATGGCTACACCTTC.